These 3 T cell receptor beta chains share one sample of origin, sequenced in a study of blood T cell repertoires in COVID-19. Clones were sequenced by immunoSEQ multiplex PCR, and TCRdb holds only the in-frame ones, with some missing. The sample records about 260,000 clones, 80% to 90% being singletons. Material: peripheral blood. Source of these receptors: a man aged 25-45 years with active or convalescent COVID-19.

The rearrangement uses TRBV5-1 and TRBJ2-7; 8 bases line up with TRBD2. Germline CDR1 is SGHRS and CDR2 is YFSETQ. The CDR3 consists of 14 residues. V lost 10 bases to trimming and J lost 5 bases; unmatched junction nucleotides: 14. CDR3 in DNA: TGCGCCTCCTCGGGTACTAGCGGTTCCAACGAGCAGTACTTC. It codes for CASSGTSGSNEQYF.

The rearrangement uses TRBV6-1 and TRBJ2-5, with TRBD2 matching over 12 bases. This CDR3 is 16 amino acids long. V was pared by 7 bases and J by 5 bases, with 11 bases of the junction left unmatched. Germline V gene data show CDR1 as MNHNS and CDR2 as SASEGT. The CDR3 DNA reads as TGTGCCAGCACTGAGTCTAGCGGGGGGGCCGGGGAGACCCAGTACTTC. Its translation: CASTESSGGAGETQYF.

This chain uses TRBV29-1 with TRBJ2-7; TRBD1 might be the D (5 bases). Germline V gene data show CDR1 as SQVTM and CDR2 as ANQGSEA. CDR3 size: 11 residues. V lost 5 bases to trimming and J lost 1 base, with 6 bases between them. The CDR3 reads CSVRGSYEQYF. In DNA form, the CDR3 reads TGCAGCGTTAGGGGTTCCTACGAGCAGTACTTC.